This T cell receptor beta chain was sequenced in a study of blood T cell repertoires in COVID-19. The wider study: Acute and convalescent COVID-19 samples came from the United States, Italy and Spain. T cells, B-cell-depleted T cells, or PBMCs supplied cDNA or gDNA.

CDR1 MGHDK and CDR2 SYGVNS come from the germline V gene. This CDR3 spans 18 amino acids. The J segment lost 2 bases and the V segment lost 3 bases, leaving 7 bases of the junction unmatched. In the source study's methods: Amplified reference gene primers provided the basis for estimating nucleated cell counts. Sequencing was performed with immunoSEQ multiplex PCR; in TCRdb, only in-frame clones are kept and a portion is missing. V, J and clone size are taken as reported in that table, and D and trimming were inferred from the DNA itself. The data show around 94,000 clones, about four fifths seen once.

V usage is TRBV25-1 and J usage is TRBJ2-5; 15 positions agree with TRBD2. This sequence was found in a man aged 60 to 75 with acute or convalescent COVID-19. Sequenced: peripheral blood. The CDR3 sequence: CASSETGTSGGLQETQYF. The CDR3 DNA follows: TGTGCCAGCAGTGAGACCGGGACTAGCGGGGGGCTGCAAGAGACCCAGTACTTC.